This record looks at one T cell receptor (beta chain) sequence and its context. Its antigen is not identified. In the PCR, 60 Vbeta and 13 Jbeta primers were used. The table came from immunoSEQ multiplex PCR; TCRdb's copy has only in-frame clones and leaves some out. The table shows roughly 170,000 clones, with over 60% occurring only once. The data were obtained in a study of cytomegalovirus exposure and HLA in healthy donors. Study-wide results and limits: The productive fraction for most TCR beta V segments was about 87% or about 30% in an earlier analysis. A later analysis appeared to link common viral pathogens to several of the most significant clusters. A later analysis linked a missense DCLRE1C variant to TCR beta V- and J-gene trimming.

CDR1 is MNHEY and CDR2 is SMNVEV in the germline V gene (reference sequence). The ends were cut back, 5 bases at V and 0 bases at J, with 16 bases in the middle. The CDR3 contains 17 residues. This receptor was obtained from a woman aged 25 to 45 in good health and CMV-seronegative. Sequencing was performed on PBMCs. The rearrangement joins TRBV27 to TRBJ1-4, with D possibly TRBD1 on 6 matching bases. CDR3 in DNA: TGTGCCAGCAGTCCCCGGACAGCTACCTCAACTAATGAAAAACTGTTTTTT. It translates to CASSPRTATSTNEKLFF.